This TCR beta chain was recorded in a study of spatial heterogeneity in lung cancer. Study details: Detection of beta-chain sequences consistently exceeded that of alpha-chain sequences.

The time point was: sample taken at primary tumor resection. Samples were donated by 72 untreated early-stage non-small cell lung cancer patients. Whole RNA came from tumor, nontumor lung or frozen PBMC and was sequenced without being sorted. This clonotype is medium-sized. TCRdb itself ran the 5' RACE reads through MiXCR, one entry per CDR3 protein. The profile shows approximately 3,800 distinct CDR3 sequences, roughly 3% of them singletons. The CDR3 totals 13 residues. Germline V gene sequence: CDR1 MDHEN, CDR2 SYDVKM. V dropped 10 bases and J dropped 8 bases, with 17 bases sitting between them. The starting material was normal lung tissue next to the tumor, obtained at surgery. V usage is TRBV28 and J usage is TRBJ1-4; D gene uncertain. The clonotype was recovered from a female donor with early-stage non-small cell lung cancer. Here the CDR3 DNA reads TGTGCCACTCTCGACCGCTCTAGCGAAAAACTGTTTTTT. It encodes CATLDRSSEKLFF. The full variable domain, in which reference TRBV28 and TRBJ1-4 provide the parts outside the CDR3, is DVKVTQSSRYLVKRTGEKVFLECVQDMDHENMFWYRQDPGLGLRLIYFSYDVKMKEKGDIPEGYSVSREKKERFSLILESASTNQTSMYLCATLDRSSEKLFFGSGTQLSVL.